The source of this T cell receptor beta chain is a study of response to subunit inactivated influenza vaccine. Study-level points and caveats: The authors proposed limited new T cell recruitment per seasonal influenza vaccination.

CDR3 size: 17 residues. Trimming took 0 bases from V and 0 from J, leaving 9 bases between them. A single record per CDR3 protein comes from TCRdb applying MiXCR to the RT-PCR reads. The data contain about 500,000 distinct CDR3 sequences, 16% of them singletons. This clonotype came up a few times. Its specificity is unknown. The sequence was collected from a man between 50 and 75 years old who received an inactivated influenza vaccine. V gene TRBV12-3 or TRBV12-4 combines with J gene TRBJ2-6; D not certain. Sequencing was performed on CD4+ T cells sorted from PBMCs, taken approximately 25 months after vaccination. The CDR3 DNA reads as TGTGCCAGCAGTTTAGCCAGTTCCTACTCTGGGGCCAACGTCCTGACTTTC. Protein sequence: CASSLASSYSGANVLTF.